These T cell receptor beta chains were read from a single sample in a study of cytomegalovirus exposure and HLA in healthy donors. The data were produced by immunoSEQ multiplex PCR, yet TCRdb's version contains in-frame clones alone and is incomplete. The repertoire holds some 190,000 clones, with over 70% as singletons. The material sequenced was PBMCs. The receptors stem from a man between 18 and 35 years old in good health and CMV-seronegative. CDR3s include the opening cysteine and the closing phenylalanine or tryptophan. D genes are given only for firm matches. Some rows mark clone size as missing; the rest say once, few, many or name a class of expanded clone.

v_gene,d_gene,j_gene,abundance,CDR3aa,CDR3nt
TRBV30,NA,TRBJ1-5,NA,CAWSVVPGVGPQHF,TGTGCCTGGAGTGTAGTACCGGGGGTTGGGCCCCAGCATTTT
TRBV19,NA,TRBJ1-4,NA,CASSPFVRGFSPATNEKLFF,TGTGCCAGTAGCCCTTTTGTTAGGGGGTTCTCACCTGCAACTAATGAAAAACTGTTTTTT
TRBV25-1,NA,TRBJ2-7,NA,CASSEYYEQYF,TGTGCCAGCAGTGAGTACTACGAGCAGTACTTC
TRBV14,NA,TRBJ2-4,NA,CASSQEKVPGLAKNIQYF,TGTGCCAGCAGCCAAGAAAAAGTGCCAGGACTAGCCAAAAACATTCAGTACTTC
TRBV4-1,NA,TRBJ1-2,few,CASSQDSGYYGYTF,TGCGCCAGCAGCCAAGACAGTGGCTACTATGGCTACACCTTC
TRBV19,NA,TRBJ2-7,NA,CASRVSGFSYEQYF,TGTGCCAGTAGAGTCTCAGGGTTCTCCTACGAGCAGTACTTC
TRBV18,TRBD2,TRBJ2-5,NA,CASSGTSQETQYF,TGTGCCAGCTCCGGGACTAGCCAAGAGACCCAGTACTTC
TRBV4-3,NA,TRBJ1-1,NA,CASSLSGLGNTEAFF,TGCGCCAGCAGCCTAAGTGGGCTGGGTAACACTGAAGCTTTCTTT
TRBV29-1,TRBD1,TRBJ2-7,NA,CSVKRTGGYEQYF,TGCAGCGTTAAGAGGACAGGGGGGTACGAGCAGTACTTC
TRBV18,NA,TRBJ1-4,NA,CASSPGSYEKLFF,TGTGCCAGCTCACCAGGCTCTTATGAAAAACTGTTTTTT
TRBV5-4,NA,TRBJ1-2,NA,CASSLLLPGRAGDGYTF,TGTGCCAGCAGCTTGTTGCTCCCTGGACGCGCCGGGGATGGCTACACCTTC
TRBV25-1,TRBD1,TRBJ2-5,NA,CARAHPGQVGETQYF,TGTGCCAGAGCTCACCCGGGACAGGTGGGGGAGACCCAGTACTTC
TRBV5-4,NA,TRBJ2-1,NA,CASSLMARSSYNEQFF,TGTGCCAGCAGCCTGATGGCTAGGTCCTCCTACAATGAGCAGTTCTTC
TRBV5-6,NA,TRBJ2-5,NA,CASSLAKVSVARWETQYF,TGTGCCAGCAGCTTGGCGAAGGTGTCGGTAGCGAGGTGGGAGACCCAGTACTTC
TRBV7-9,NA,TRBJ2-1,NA,CASREPGLHHNEQFF,TGTGCCAGCAGGGAACCGGGACTGCATCACAATGAGCAGTTCTTC
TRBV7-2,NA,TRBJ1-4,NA,CASSLTGNNEKLFF,TGTGCCAGCAGCTTAACAGGGAATAATGAAAAACTGTTTTTT
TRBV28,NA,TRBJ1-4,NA,CASSLTGEKLFF,TGTGCCAGCAGTTTGACGGGAGAAAAACTGTTTTTT
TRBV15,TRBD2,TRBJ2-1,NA,CATSQLASRSYNEQFF,TGTGCCACCAGCCAACTAGCGTCCCGCTCCTACAATGAGCAGTTCTTC
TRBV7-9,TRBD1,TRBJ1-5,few,CASSLGQVDQPQHF,TGTGCCAGCAGCTTGGGACAGGTGGATCAGCCCCAGCATTTT
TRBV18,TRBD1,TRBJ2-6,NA,CASSPRQTGGTGANVLTF,TGTGCCAGCTCACCTCGCCAGACAGGGGGAACTGGGGCCAACGTCCTGACTTTC
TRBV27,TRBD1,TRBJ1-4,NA,CASSSQGATNEKLFF,TGTGCCAGCAGTTCACAGGGGGCTACTAATGAAAAACTGTTTTTT
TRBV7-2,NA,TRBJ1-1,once,CASTLSGGGSMNTEAFF,TGTGCCAGCACCTTGTCGGGCGGGGGCAGTATGAACACTGAAGCTTTCTTT
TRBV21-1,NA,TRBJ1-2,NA,CASSKVSDSPNYGYTF,TGTGCCAGCAGCAAAGTGAGTGACAGCCCCAACTATGGCTACACCTTC
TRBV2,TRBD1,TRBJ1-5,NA,CASRKSGGRNQPQHF,TGTGCCAGCAGAAAGTCAGGGGGCCGGAATCAGCCCCAGCATTTT
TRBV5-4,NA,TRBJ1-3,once,CASSFRGGNTIYF,TGTGCCAGCAGCTTTCGGGGTGGAAACACCATATATTTT
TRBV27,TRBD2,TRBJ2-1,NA,CASSVLAGGINEQFF,TGTGCCAGCAGTGTACTAGCGGGGGGGATCAATGAGCAGTTCTTC
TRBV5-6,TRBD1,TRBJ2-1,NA,CASSPPTGTYNEQLF,TGTGCCAGCAGCCCCCCGACAGGGACCTACAATGAGCAGCTCTTC
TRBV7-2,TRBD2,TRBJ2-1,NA,CASSLGLAGYNEQFF,TGTGCCAGCAGCCTCGGCCTAGCGGGGTACAATGAGCAGTTCTTC
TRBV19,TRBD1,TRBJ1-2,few,CASKDRGHGYTF,TGTGCCAGTAAGGACAGGGGGCATGGCTACACCTTC
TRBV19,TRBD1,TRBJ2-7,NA,CASSTNRQGVVRSYEQYF,TGTGCCAGTAGTACAAATCGACAGGGAGTGGTTCGTTCCTACGAGCAGTACTTC
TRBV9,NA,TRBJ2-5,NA,CASSPRSGFGEAQYF,TGTGCCAGCAGCCCCCGAAGCGGCTTTGGGGAAGCCCAGTACTTC
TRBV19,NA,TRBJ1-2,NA,CASSIGGLSARGAPYGYTF,TGTGCCAGTAGTATCGGGGGACTATCCGCAAGGGGAGCGCCCTATGGCTACACCTTC
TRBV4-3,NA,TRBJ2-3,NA,CASKQGQGTHTDTQYF,TGCGCCAGCAAACAGGGCCAGGGTACCCACACAGATACGCAGTATTTT
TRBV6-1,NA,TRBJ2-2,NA,CASRASGRDTGELFF,TGTGCCAGCAGAGCGTCCGGGCGGGACACCGGGGAGCTGTTTTTT
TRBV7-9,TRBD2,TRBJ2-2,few,CASSSGLAGGRRTGELFF,TGTGCCAGCAGTTCAGGACTAGCGGGAGGGCGGAGGACCGGGGAGCTGTTTTTT
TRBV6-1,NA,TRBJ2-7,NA,CASSEVHKF,TGTGCCAGCAGTGAAGTCCACAAATTC
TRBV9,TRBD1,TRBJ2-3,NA,CASSARTGPDTQYF,TGTGCCAGCAGCGCCCGGACAGGCCCAGATACGCAGTATTTT
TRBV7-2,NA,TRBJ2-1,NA,CASSPSYNEQFF,TGTGCCAGCAGCCCGTCCTACAATGAGCAGTTCTTC
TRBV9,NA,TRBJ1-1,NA,CASSAGYQGMNTEAFF,TGTGCCAGCAGCGCAGGTTACCAGGGGATGAACACTGAAGCTTTCTTT
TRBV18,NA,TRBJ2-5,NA,CASSPSGSGGRETQYF,TGTGCCAGCTCACCCTCCGGGAGCGGAGGGCGAGAGACCCAGTACTTC
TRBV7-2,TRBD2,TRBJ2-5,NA,CASSLGGLAGVETQYF,TGTGCCAGCAGCTTAGGGGGACTAGCGGGGGTGGAGACCCAGTACTTC
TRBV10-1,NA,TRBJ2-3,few,CASVLYVTSTDTQYF,TGCGCCAGCGTTCTCTACGTAACTAGCACAGATACGCAGTATTTT
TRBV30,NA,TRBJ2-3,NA,CAWTRGRSTDTQYF,TGTGCCTGGACTAGGGGCCGTTCCACAGATACGCAGTATTTT
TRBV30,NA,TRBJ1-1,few,CASSGLCGAFF,TGTGCCTCCTCCGGTCTATGCGGTGCTTTCTTT
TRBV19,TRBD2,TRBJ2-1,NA,CASSMKASGLTYNEQFF,TGTGCCAGTAGTATGAAGGCTAGCGGGCTGACCTACAATGAGCAGTTCTTC